The rows below give T cell receptor beta chains drawn from one sample of a study of blood T cells in healthy people across ages. One entry per CDR3 protein, called by TCRdb with MiXCR from the 5' RACE reads. The sample holds around 1.5 million distinct CDR3 sequences; roughly 60% are singletons and the top ten take over 6.5%. Sequenced sample: blood. All receptors come from a man aged 18 to 35 in good health. Both conserved end residues are part of each CDR3. A D gene is named only where the DNA matches it firmly. Clone size is stated in some rows and not others, as once, few, many or a class when expanded.

CDR3	DNA	J	V	D	size
CASSPTGYHGYTF	TGTGCCAGCTCGCCCACAGGGTACCATGGCTACACCTTC	TRBJ1-2	TRBV18	.	.
CASGLDPQFSTDTQYF	TGTGCTAGTGGTTTGGACCCACAGTTTAGCACAGATACGCAGTATTTT	TRBJ2-3	TRBV12-5	.	.
CASSQGQDNSPLHF	TGTGCCAGCAGCCAAGGTCAGGATAATTCACCCCTCCACTTT	TRBJ1-6	TRBV3-1	.	few
CASSTQGVGVWDTQYF	TGTGCCAGCAGTACACAGGGGGTCGGAGTTTGGGATACGCAGTATTTT	TRBJ2-3	TRBV28	TRBD1	.
CSARDPLLPGSSYNEQFF	TGCAGTGCTAGAGATCCCCTTTTGCCGGGGAGCTCCTACAATGAGCAGTTCTTC	TRBJ2-1	TRBV20-1	.	.
CASSTTGTYYEKLFF	TGTGCCAGCAGTACCACAGGGACGTACTACGAAAAACTGTTTTTT	TRBJ1-4	TRBV12-3/TRBV12-4	.	.
CASSAQTGSDTQYF	TGTGCCAGCAGCGCCCAGACGGGGTCAGATACGCAGTATTTT	TRBJ2-3	TRBV9	.	.
CASSYSSGRFAYEQYF	TGTGCCAGCAGTTACTCGAGTGGCAGGTTCGCCTACGAGCAGTACTTC	TRBJ2-7	TRBV6-5	.	.
CASSQDGTSEAFF	TGTGCCAGCAGCCAAGACGGGACTTCTGAAGCTTTCTTT	TRBJ1-1	TRBV14	.	.
CSATLFGTDTQYF	TGCAGTGCTACCCTTTTTGGCACAGATACGCAATATTTT	TRBJ2-3	TRBV20-1	.	.
CASRRDIAKNIQYF	TGTGCCAGCCGCCGAGACATAGCCAAAAACATTCAGTACTTC	TRBJ2-4	TRBV5-4	.	once
CASSLGPFSSGANVLTF	TGTGCCAGCAGCTTGGGGCCGTTTAGCTCTGGGGCCAACGTCCTGACTTTC	TRBJ2-6	TRBV5-5	.	.
CASRRLLAGEETQYF	TGTGCCAGCAGGAGGCTGCTAGCGGGCGAAGAGACCCAGTACTTC	TRBJ2-5	TRBV2	TRBD2	.
CASSHTLAGRTDTQYF	TGCGCCAGCAGCCATACCCTAGCGGGACGGACAGATACGCAGTATTTT	TRBJ2-3	TRBV4-1	TRBD2	.
CASSQTRVSTDTQYF	TGTGCCAGCAGCCAGACCAGGGTCAGCACAGATACGCAGTATTTT	TRBJ2-3	TRBV3-1	.	.
CASSQMTASDYNEQFF	TGCGCCAGCAGCCAAATGACCGCTAGCGACTACAATGAGCAGTTCTTC	TRBJ2-1	TRBV4-1	.	.
CASSYSERGNYGYTF	TGTGCCAGCAGTTACTCGGAGAGGGGGAACTATGGCTACACCTTC	TRBJ1-2	TRBV6-5	.	.
CSASGQGGFTYGYTF	TGCAGTGCTAGCGGACAGGGAGGTTTTACTTATGGCTACACCTTC	TRBJ1-2	TRBV20-1	TRBD1	.
CASSFEGVMNEQFF	TGTGCCAGCAGCTTTGAGGGCGTAATGAATGAGCAGTTCTTC	TRBJ2-1	TRBV7-2	.	few
CASSESSGRQTQYF	TGCGCCAGCAGTGAGTCTAGCGGGAGACAGACCCAGTACTTC	TRBJ2-5	TRBV10-1	TRBD2	.
CSAAGTSGRADTQYF	TGCAGCGCCGCCGGGACTAGCGGGAGGGCAGATACGCAGTATTTT	TRBJ2-3	TRBV29-1	TRBD2	.
CSARSLAGDYNEQFF	TGCAGTGCTAGATCGCTAGCGGGGGACTACAATGAGCAGTTCTTC	TRBJ2-1	TRBV20-1	TRBD2	.
CASGYRGPQHF	TGTGCCAGCGGATACAGGGGGCCCCAGCATTTT	TRBJ1-5	TRBV25-1	TRBD1	.
CASTPRGTSYNEQFF	TGTGCCAGCACCCCGAGGGGGACCTCCTACAATGAGCAGTTCTTC	TRBJ2-1	TRBV7-9	.	.
CSAREGQGERDEQFF	TGCAGTGCTAGAGAGGGACAGGGAGAAAGGGATGAGCAGTTCTTC	TRBJ2-1	TRBV20-1	TRBD1	.
CASSLVGQFYGYTF	TGTGCCAGCAGCTTAGTAGGACAGTTCTATGGCTACACCTTC	TRBJ1-2	TRBV7-2	.	.
CATGAGTSATYNEQFF	TGTGCCACAGGGGCGGGGACTTCGGCCACCTACAATGAGCAGTTCTTC	TRBJ2-1	TRBV10-3	.	.
CASSEAGQGDGYTF	TGTGCCAGCAGTGAAGCGGGACAGGGTGACGGCTACACCTTC	TRBJ1-2	TRBV6-1	TRBD1	.